This TCR beta chain was sequenced in a study of blood T cell repertoires in COVID-19. On the study more broadly: The origin of the acute and convalescent COVID-19 samples was the United States, Italy and Spain. Nucleic acid was either cDNA or gDNA, and it came from T cells, B-cell-depleted T cells, or PBMCs.

Original data processing: Estimates of nucleated cell counts were drawn from the amplification of reference gene primers. Using immunoSEQ multiplex PCR, the repertoire was profiled, and TCRdb retains in-frame clones only, with some absent. For V, J and clone size, that table is used; D and trimming come from the DNA. The repertoire holds about 380,000 clones, with 85% as singletons. This clone was seen a single time. Germline V lookup: CDR1 MNHEY, CDR2 SMNVEV (reference sequence). V was clipped by 6 bases and J by 6 bases; unmatched bases: 8. The CDR3 contains 15 residues. V gene TRBV27 combines with J gene TRBJ2-7; 13 nucleotides line up with TRBD2. The sequence derives from a woman aged 18-30 years with acute or convalescent COVID-19. Sequenced material: peripheral blood. The CDR3 protein is CASSSLAGGPVEQYF. CDR3 DNA: TGTGCCAGCAGCTCACTAGCGGGGGGGCCCGTCGAGCAGTACTTC.